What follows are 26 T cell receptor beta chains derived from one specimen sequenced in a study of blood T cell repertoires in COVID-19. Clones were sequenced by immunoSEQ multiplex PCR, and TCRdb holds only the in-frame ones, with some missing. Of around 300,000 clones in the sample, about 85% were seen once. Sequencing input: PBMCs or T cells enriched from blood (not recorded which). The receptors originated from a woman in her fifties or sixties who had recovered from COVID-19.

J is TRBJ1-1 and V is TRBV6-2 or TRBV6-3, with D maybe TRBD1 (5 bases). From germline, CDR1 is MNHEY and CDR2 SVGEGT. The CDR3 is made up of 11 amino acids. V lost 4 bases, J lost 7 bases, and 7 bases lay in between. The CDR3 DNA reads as TGTGCCAGCAGTTTTAGGGGTGAAGCTTTCTTT. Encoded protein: CASSFRGEAFF.

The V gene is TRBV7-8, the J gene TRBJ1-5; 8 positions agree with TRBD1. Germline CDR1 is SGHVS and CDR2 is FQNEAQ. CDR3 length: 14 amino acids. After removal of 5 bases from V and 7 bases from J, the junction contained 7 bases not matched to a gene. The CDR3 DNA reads TGTGCCAGCAGCCACGATGACAGGGGCCAGCCCCAGCATTTT. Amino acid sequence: CASSHDDRGQPQHF.

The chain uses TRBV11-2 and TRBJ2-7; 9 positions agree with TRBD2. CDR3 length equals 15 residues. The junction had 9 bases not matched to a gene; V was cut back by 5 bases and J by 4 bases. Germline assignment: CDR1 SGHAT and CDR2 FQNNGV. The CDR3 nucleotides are TGTGCCAGCAGCACGACTAGCGGAAATTGGTACGAGCAGTACTTC. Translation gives CASSTTSGNWYEQYF.

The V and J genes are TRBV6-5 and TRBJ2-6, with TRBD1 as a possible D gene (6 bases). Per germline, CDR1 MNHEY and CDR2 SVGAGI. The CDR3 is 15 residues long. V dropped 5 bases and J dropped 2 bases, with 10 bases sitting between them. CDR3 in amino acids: CASSPSGAGANVLTF. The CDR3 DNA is TGTGCCAGCAGTCCTTCAGGGGCTGGGGCCAACGTCCTGACTTTC.

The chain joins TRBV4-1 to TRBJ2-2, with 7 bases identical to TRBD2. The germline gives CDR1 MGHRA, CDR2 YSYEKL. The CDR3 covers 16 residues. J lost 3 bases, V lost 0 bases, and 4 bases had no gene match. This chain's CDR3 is CASSQDPSGYTGELFF. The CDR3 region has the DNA TGCGCCAGCAGCCAAGATCCTAGCGGCTACACCGGGGAGCTGTTTTTT.

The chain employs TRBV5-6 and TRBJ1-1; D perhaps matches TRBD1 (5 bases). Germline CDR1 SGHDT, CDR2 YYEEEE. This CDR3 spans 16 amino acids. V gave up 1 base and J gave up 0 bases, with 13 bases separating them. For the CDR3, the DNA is TGTGCCAGCAGCTTGCTGGTCACGGACATGAACACTGAAGCTTTCTTT. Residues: CASSLLVTDMNTEAFF.

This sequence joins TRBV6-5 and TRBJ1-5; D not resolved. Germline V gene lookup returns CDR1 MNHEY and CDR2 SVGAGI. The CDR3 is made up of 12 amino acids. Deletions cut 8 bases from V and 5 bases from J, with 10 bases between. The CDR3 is CASAYLDQPQHF. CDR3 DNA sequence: TGTGCCAGCGCCTATCTCGATCAGCCCCAGCATTTT.

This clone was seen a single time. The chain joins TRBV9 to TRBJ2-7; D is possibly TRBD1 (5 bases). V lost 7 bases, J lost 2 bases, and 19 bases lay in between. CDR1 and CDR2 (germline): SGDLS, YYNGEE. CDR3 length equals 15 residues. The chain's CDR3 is CASLSRTSRTYEQYF. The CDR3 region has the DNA TGTGCCAGCCTTTCCCGGACAAGTCGGACCTACGAGCAGTACTTC.

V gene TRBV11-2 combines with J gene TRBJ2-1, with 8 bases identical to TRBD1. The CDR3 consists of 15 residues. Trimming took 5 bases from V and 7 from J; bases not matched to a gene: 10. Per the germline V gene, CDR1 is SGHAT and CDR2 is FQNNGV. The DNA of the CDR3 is TGTGCCAGCAGCCAAGCAGGGGGCGCGCGAAATGAGCAGTTCTTC. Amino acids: CASSQAGGARNEQFF.

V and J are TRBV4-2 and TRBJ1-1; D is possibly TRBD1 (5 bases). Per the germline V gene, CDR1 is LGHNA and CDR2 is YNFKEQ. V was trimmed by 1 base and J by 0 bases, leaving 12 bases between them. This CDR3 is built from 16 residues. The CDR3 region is CASSQGGETVNTEAFF. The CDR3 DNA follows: TGTGCCAGCAGCCAAGGGGGGGAGACAGTGAACACTGAAGCTTTCTTT.

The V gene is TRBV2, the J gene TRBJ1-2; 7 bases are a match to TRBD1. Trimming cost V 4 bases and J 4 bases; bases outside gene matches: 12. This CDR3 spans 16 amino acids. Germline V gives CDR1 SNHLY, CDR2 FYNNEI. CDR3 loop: CASSGPATGKAYGYTF. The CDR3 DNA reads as TGTGCCAGCAGTGGCCCAGCGACAGGGAAGGCCTATGGCTACACCTTC.

The CDR3 bases are TGTGCCAGTAGTTCCTCGAAGGGGGGCTACACCTTC. This gives the protein CASSSSKGGYTF. The V and J genes are TRBV19 and TRBJ1-2; tentative D call: TRBD1 (5 bases). This CDR3 is built from 12 residues. The germline V gene encodes CDR1 LNHDA and CDR2 SQIVND (reference sequence). V dropped 5 bases and J dropped 8 bases, with 12 bases sitting between them.

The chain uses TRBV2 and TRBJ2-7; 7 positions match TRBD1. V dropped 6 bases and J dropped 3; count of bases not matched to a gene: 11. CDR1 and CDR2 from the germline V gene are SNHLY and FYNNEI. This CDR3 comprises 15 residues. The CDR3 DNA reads TGTGCCAGCAGCTCAGGGACAGTAACCGTCTACGAGCAGTACTTC. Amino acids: CASSSGTVTVYEQYF.

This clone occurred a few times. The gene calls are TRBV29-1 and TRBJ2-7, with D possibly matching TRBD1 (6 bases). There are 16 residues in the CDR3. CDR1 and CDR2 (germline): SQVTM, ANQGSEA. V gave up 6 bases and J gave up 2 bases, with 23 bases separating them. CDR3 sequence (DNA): TGCAGCGTCTCCGAAACTACGTCGGGACATACCTACGAGCAGTACTTC. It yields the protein CSVSETTSGHTYEQYF.

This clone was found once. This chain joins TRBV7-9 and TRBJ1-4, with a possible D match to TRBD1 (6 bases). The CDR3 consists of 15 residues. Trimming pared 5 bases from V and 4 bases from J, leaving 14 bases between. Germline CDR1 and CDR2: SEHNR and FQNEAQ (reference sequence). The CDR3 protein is CASSLKDRHNEKLFF. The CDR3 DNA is TGTGCCAGCAGCCTAAAGGACAGACATAATGAAAAACTGTTTTTT.

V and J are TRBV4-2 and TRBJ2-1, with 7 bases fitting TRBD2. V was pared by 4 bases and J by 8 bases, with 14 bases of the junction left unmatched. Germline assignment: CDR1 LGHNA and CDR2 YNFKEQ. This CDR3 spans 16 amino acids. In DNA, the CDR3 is TGTGCCAGCAGCCCAAGGACTAGTGGATCACCCCATGAGCAGTTCTTC. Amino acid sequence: CASSPRTSGSPHEQFF.

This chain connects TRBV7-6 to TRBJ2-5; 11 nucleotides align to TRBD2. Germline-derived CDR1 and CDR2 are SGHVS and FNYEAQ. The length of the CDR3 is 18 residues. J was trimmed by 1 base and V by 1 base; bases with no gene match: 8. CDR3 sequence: CASSLGLAGGKSQETQYF. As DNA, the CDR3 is TGTGCCAGCAGCTTAGGTCTAGCGGGAGGAAAATCCCAAGAGACCCAGTACTTC.

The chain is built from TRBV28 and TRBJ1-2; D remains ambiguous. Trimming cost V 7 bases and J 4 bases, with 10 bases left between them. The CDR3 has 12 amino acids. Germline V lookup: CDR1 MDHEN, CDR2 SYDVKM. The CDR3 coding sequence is TGTGCCAGCAAGGAGAGGGCCTATGGCTACACCTTC. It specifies CASKERAYGYTF.

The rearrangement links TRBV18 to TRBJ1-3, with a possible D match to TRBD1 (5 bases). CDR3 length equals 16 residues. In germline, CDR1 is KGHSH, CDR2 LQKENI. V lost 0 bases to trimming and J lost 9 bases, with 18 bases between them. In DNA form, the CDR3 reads TGTGCCAGCTCACCACCGGATCCAGGGCTGAAAGGCACCATATATTTT. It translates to CASSPPDPGLKGTIYF. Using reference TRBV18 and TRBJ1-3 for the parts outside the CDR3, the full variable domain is NAGVMQNPRHLVRRRGQEARLRCSPMKGHSHVYWYRQLPEEGLKFMVYLQKENIIDESGMPKERFSAEFPKEGPSILRIQQVVRGDSAAYFCASSPPDPGLKGTIYFGEGSWLTVV.

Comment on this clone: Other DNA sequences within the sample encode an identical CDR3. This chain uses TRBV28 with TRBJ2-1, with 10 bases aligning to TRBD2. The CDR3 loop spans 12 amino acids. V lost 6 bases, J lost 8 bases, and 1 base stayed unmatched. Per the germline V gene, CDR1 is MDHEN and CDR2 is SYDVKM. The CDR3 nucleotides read TGTGCCAGCAGGCTAGCGGGAGATGAGCAGTTCTTC. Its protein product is CASRLAGDEQFF.

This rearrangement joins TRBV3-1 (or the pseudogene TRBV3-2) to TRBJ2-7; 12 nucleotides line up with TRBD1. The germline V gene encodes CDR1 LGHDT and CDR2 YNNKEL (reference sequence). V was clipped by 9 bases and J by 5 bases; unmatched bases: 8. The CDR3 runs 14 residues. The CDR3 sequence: CASHPGTGGNEQYF. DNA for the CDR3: TGTGCCAGTCACCCCGGGACAGGGGGCAACGAGCAGTACTTC.

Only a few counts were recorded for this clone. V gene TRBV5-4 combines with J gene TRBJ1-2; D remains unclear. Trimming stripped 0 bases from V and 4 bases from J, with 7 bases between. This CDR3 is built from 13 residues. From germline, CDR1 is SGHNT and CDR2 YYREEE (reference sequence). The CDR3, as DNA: TGTGCCAGCAGCTTGGGCAGTCTCTATGGCTACACCTTC. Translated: CASSLGSLYGYTF.

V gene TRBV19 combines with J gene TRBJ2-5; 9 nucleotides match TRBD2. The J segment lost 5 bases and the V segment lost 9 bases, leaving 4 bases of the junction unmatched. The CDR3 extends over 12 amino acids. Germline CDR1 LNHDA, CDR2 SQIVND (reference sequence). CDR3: CARAGGRETQYF. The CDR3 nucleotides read TGTGCCAGAGCGGGAGGACGGGAGACCCAGTACTTC.

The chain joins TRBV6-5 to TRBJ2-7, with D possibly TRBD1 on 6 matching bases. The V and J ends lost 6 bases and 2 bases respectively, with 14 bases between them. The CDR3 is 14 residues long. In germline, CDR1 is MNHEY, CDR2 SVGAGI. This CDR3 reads CASRRTESAYEQYF. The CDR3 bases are TGTGCCAGCAGACGGACAGAGAGCGCCTACGAGCAGTACTTC.

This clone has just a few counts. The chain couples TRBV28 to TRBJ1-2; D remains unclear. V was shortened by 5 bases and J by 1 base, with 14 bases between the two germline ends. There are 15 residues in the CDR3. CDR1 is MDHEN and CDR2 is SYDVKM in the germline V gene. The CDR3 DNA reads TGTGCCAGCAGTGTCGGGAACCCCATTAACTATGGCTACACCTTC. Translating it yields CASSVGNPINYGYTF.

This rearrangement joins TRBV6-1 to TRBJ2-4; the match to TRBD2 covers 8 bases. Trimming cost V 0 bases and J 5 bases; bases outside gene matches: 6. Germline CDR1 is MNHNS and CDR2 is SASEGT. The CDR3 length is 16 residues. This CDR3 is CASSEAEAGVQNIQYF. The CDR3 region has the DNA TGTGCCAGCAGTGAAGCGGAAGCGGGAGTCCAAAACATTCAGTACTTC.